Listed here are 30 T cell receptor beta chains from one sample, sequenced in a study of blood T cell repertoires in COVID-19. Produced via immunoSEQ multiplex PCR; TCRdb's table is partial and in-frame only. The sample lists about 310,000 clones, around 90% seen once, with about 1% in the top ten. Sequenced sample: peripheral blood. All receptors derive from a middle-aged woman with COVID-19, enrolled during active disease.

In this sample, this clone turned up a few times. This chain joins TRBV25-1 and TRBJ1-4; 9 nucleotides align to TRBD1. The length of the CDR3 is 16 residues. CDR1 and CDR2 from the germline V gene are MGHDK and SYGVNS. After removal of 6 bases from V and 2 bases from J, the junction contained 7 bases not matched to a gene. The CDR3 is CASRGGQGTTNEKLFF. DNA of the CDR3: TGTGCCAGCAGGGGCGGACAGGGGACTACTAATGAAAAACTGTTTTTT.

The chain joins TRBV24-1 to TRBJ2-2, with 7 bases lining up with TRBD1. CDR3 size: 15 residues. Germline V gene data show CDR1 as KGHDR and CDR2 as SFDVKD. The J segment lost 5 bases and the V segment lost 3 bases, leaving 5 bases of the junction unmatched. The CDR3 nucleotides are TGTGCCACCAGTGATCCGACAGGGAATACCGGGGAGCTGTTTTTT. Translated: CATSDPTGNTGELFF.

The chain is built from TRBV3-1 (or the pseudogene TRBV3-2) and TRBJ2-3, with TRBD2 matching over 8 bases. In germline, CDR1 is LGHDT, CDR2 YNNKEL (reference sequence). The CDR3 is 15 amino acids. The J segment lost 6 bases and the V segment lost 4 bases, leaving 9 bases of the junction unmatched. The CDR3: CASSPIAGPRDTQYF. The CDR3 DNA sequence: TGTGCCAGCAGCCCTATAGCGGGGCCCCGGGATACGCAGTATTTT.

CDR3 DNA: TGTGCCAGCATGGACCCCGGGACAGGGGTTCTTCGACGTGGCTACACCTTC. It specifies CASMDPGTGVLRRGYTF. V and J are TRBV28 and TRBJ1-2, with TRBD1 matching 10 bases. Trimming cost V 7 bases and J 7 bases; bases outside gene matches: 18. Looked up from germline, CDR1 is MDHEN and CDR2 is SYDVKM. The CDR3 sequence is 17 residues long.

CDR3 sequence (DNA): TGCGCCAGCAGCCAAGATGCCCACAGGGGGCATTATGAGCAGTTCTTC. Protein product: CASSQDAHRGHYEQFF. The chain employs TRBV4-3 and TRBJ2-1; 9 positions match TRBD1. The germline V gene has CDR1 LGHNA and CDR2 YSLEER. V trimming: 0 bases; J trimming: 8 bases; junction bases outside the gene matches: 8. The CDR3 sequence is 16 residues long.

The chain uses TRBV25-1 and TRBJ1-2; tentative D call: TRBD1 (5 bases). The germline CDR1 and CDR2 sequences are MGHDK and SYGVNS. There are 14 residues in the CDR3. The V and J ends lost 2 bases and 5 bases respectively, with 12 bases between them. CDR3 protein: CASSERTFGYGYTF. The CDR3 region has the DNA TGTGCCAGCAGTGAACGGACATTCGGGTATGGCTACACCTTC.

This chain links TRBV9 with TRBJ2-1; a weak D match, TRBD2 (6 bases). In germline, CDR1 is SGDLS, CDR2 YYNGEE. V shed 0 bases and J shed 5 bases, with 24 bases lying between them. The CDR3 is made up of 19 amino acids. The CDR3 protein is CASSVGSMRARTTDNEQFF. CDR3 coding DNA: TGTGCCAGCAGCGTAGGGTCAATGAGGGCGAGGACTACCGACAATGAGCAGTTCTTC.

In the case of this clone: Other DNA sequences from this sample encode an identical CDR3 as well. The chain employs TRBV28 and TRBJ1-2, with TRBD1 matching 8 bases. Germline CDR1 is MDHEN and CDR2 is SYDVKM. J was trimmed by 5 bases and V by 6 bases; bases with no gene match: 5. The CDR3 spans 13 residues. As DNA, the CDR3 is TGTGCCAGCAGCGCTGGACAGGGATATGGCTACACCTTC. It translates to CASSAGQGYGYTF.

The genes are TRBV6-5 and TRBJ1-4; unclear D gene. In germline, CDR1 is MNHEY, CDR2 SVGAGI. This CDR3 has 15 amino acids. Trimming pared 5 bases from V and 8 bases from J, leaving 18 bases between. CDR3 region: CASSRGVPVIEKLFF. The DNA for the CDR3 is TGTGCCAGCAGTCGAGGAGTGCCGGTTATAGAAAAACTGTTTTTT.

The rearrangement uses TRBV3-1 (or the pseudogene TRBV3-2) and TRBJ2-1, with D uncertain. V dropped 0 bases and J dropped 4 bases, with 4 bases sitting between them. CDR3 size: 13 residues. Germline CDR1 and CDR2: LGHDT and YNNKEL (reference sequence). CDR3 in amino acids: CASSQERYNEQFF. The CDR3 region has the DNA TGTGCCAGCAGCCAAGAACGGTACAATGAGCAGTTCTTC.

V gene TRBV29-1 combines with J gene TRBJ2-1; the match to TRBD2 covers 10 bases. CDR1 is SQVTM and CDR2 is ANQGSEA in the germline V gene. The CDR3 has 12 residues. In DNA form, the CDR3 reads TGCCTAGCGGGAGATTTCTACAATGAGCAGTTCTTC. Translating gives CLAGDFYNEQFF.

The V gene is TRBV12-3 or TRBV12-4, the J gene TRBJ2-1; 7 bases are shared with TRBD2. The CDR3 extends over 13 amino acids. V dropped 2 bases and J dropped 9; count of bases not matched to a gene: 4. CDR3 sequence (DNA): TGTGCCAGCAGTTTACTAGCGGAGAGTGAGCAGTTCTTC. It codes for CASSLLAESEQFF.

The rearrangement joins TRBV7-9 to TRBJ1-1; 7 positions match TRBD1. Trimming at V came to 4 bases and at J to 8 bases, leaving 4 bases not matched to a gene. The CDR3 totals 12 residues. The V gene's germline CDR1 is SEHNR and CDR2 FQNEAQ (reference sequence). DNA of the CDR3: TGTGCCAGCAGCTCGCAGGGGGTCGAAGCTTTCTTT. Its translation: CASSSQGVEAFF.

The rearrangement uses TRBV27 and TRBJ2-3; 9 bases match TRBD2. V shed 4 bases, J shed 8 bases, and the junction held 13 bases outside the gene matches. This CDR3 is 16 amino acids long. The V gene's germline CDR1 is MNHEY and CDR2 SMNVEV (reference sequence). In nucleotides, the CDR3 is TGTGCCAGCAGTTCCCCGGCGGGGGGGGGAGAAACTACGCAGTATTTT. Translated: CASSSPAGGGETTQYF.

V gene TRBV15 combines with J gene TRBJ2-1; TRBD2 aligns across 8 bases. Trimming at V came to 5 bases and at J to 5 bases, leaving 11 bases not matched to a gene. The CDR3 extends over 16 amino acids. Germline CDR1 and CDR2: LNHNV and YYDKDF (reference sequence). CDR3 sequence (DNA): TGTGCCACCAGCCCCGGCAGCGGGAGAAGCGACAATGAGCAGTTCTTC. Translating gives CATSPGSGRSDNEQFF.

This CDR3 is CASSLAGGGGSYEQYF. For the CDR3, the DNA is TGTGCCAGCAGCTTGGCCGGTGGGGGAGGAAGCTACGAGCAGTACTTC. The chain links TRBV5-4 to TRBJ2-7, with TRBD2 as a possible D gene (6 bases). CDR1 SGHNT and CDR2 YYREEE come from the germline V gene (reference sequence). The CDR3 consists of 16 residues. Trimming shortened V by 0 bases and J by 3 bases, and 16 bases separated the two germline ends.

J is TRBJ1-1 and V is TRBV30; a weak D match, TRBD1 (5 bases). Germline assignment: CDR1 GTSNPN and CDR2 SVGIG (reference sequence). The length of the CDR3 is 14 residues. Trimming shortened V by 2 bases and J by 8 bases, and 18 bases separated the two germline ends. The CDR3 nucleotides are TGTGCCTGGAGTTCCCACTTCGGAGGGGTCGAAGCTTTCTTT. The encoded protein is CAWSSHFGGVEAFF.

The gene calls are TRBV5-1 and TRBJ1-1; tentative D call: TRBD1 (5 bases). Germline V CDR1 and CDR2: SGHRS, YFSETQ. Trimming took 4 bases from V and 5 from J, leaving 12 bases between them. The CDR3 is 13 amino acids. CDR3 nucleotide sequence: TGCGCCAGCAGCATGGCCGGGGGAACTGAAGCTTTCTTT. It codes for CASSMAGGTEAFF.

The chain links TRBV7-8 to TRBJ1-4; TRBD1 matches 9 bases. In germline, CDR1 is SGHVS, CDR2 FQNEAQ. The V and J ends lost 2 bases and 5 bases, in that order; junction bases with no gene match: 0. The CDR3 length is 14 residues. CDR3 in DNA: TGTGCCAGCAGCTTAACAGGGGGCAATGAAAAACTGTTTTTT. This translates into CASSLTGGNEKLFF.

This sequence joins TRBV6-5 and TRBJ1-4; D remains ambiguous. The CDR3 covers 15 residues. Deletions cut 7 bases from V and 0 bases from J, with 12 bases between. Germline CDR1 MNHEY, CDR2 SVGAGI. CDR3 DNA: TGTGCCAGCACCCCCCGCGGCGCAACTAATGAAAAACTGTTTTTT. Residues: CASTPRGATNEKLFF.

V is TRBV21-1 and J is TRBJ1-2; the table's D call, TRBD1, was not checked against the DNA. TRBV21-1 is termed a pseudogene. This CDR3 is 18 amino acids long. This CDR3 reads CASSKRASPGTSNYGYTF. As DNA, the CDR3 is TGTGCCAGCAGCAAAAGGGCGTCTCCCGGGACATCCAACTATGGCTACACCTTC.

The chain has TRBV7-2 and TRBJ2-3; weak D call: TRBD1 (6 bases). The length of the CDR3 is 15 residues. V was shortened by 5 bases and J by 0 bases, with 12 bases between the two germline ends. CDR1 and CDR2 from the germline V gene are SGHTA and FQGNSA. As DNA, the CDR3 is TGTGCCAGCAGCCTCAGGGGACCCAGCACAGATACGCAGTATTTT. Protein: CASSLRGPSTDTQYF.

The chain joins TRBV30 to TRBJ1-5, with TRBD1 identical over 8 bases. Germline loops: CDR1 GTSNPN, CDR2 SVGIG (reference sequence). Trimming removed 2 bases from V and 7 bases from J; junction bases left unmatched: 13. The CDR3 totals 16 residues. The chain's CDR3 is CAWSLTGQGMWQPQHF. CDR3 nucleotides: TGTGCCTGGAGTTTAACCGGACAGGGAATGTGGCAGCCCCAGCATTTT.

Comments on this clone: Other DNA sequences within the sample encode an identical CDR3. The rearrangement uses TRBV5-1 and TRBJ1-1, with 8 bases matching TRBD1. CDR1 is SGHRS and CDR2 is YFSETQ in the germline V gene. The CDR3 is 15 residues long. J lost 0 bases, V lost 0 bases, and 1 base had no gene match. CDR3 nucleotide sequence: TGCGCCAGCAGCTTGGTACAGGGGGTGAACACTGAAGCTTTCTTT. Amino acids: CASSLVQGVNTEAFF.

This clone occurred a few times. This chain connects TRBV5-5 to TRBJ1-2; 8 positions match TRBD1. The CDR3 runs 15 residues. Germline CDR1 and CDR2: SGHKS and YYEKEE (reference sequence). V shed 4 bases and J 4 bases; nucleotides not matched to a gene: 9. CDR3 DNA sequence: TGTGCCAGCAGCCCGGGACAGGCTGCCCTCTATGGCTACACCTTC. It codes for CASSPGQAALYGYTF.

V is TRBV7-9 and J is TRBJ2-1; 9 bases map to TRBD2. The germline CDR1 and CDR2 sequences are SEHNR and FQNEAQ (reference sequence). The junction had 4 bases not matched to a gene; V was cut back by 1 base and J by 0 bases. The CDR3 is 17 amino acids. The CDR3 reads CASSLGAGGRSYNEQFF. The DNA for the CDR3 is TGTGCCAGCAGCTTAGGAGCGGGGGGCCGCTCCTACAATGAGCAGTTCTTC.

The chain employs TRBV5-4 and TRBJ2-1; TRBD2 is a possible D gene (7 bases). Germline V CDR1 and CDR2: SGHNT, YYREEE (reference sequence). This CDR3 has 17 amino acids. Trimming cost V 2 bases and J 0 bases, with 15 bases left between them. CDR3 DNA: TGTGCCAGCAGCTTTTCCGCGGGGGCTCGCTCCTACAATGAGCAGTTCTTC. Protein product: CASSFSAGARSYNEQFF.

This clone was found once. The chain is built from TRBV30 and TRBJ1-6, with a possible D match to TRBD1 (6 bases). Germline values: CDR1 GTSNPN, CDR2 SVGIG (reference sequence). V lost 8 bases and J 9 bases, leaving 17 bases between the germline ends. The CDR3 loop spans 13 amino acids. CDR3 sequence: CAGSGEYGSPLHF. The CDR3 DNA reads TGTGCCGGTTCAGGGGAATATGGTTCACCCCTCCACTTT.

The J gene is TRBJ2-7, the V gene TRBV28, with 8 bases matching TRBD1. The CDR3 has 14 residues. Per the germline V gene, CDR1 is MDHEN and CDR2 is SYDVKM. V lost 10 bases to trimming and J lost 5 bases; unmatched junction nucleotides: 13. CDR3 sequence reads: CATDSGTGRHEQYF. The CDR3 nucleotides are TGTGCCACCGACTCCGGGACAGGAAGGCACGAGCAGTACTTC.

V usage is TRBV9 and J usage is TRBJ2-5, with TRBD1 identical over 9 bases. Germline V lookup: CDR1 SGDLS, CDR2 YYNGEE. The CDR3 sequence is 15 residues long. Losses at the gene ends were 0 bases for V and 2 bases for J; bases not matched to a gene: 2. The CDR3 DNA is TGTGCCAGCAGCGTAGCAGGGACAGGGCAAGAGACCCAGTACTTC. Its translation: CASSVAGTGQETQYF.